Below, 31 T cell receptor beta chains from the same sample are listed, as sequenced in a study of blood T cell repertoires in COVID-19. Repertoires were generated with immunoSEQ multiplex PCR, while TCRdb's copy carries only in-frame clones and drops some. Among more than 200,000 clones listed, 84% were seen once. The sequenced sample consisted of peripheral blood. These receptors originate from a man aged 55 to 70 with acute or convalescent COVID-19.

The V and J genes are TRBV7-3 and TRBJ2-3; D uncertain. Germline V gene sequence: CDR1 SGHTA, CDR2 FQGTGA. Trimming took 5 bases from V and 4 from J, leaving 10 bases between them. The CDR3 consists of 13 residues. The CDR3 DNA sequence: TGTGCCAGCAGCCCCTCAGAGGCAGATACGCAGTATTTT. It translates to CASSPSEADTQYF.

V is TRBV5-1 and J is TRBJ1-1, with D possibly matching TRBD1 (5 bases). This CDR3 contains 13 residues. From germline, CDR1 is SGHRS and CDR2 YFSETQ. V was shortened by 5 bases and J by 1 base, with 9 bases between the two germline ends. The CDR3 sequence is CASRLGQNTEAFF. DNA for the CDR3: TGCGCCAGCAGGCTCGGACAGAACACTGAAGCTTTCTTT.

The rearrangement joins TRBV7-6 to TRBJ2-1, with 10 bases aligning to TRBD2. This CDR3 is 15 amino acids long. Germline trimming cut 5 bases from V and 5 bases from J; bases unmatched to any gene: 6. Germline lookup yields CDR1 SGHVS and CDR2 FNYEAQ. CDR3 sequence: CASSPGLAEDNEQFF. DNA for the CDR3: TGTGCCAGCAGCCCCGGACTAGCGGAAGACAATGAGCAGTTCTTC.

This clone was seen a handful of times. This chain joins TRBV5-1 and TRBJ1-1; D is unresolved. The germline V and J ends were trimmed by 7 bases and 1 base, with 11 bases remaining between them. Looked up from germline, CDR1 is SGHRS and CDR2 is YFSETQ. The CDR3 sequence is 13 residues long. The CDR3 sequence: CASSRMGNTEAFF. The CDR3 DNA is TGCGCCAGCTCGAGGATGGGGAACACTGAAGCTTTCTTT.

This rearrangement joins TRBV6-5 to TRBJ2-2, with D possibly matching TRBD1 (5 bases). Germline values: CDR1 MNHEY, CDR2 SVGAGI. V dropped 6 bases and J dropped 7 bases, with 15 bases sitting between them. The CDR3 has 14 residues. This CDR3 is CASSPGLGYGELFF. DNA of the CDR3: TGTGCCAGCAGCCCAGGGTTGGGGTACGGGGAGCTGTTTTTT.

The chain couples TRBV21-1 to TRBJ2-7; the table's TRBD1 call for D was not verified on the DNA. TRBV21-1 is recorded as a pseudogene. The CDR3 covers 16 residues. CDR3 bases: TGTGCCAGCAGCAAAGGGGCGGGACAGGGTGGCCACGAGCAGTACTTC. This sequence encodes CASSKGAGQGGHEQYF.

The chain uses TRBV7-9 and TRBJ2-1; 13 bases agree with TRBD2. The CDR3 is 15 amino acids. Per the germline V gene, CDR1 is SEHNR and CDR2 is FQNEAQ (reference sequence). V gave up 4 bases and J gave up 12 bases; unmatched junction bases: 9. The CDR3 region is CASSSGTSGMEGQFF. The CDR3 nucleotides read TGTGCCAGCAGCTCTGGGACTAGCGGGATGGAGGGGCAGTTCTTC.

V and J are TRBV28 and TRBJ1-1; D is uncertain. V lost 5 bases and J 4 bases, leaving 14 bases between the germline ends. The CDR3 consists of 14 residues. Germline V gene data show CDR1 as MDHEN and CDR2 as SYDVKM. The DNA for the CDR3 is TGTGCCAGCAGTCCTGTCGTCTGGAGCACTGAAGCTTTCTTT. This encodes CASSPVVWSTEAFF.

This clone was counted a few times. This chain links TRBV5-1 with TRBJ1-1; TRBD1 is a possible D gene (5 bases). V lost 5 bases to trimming and J lost 4 bases, with 15 bases between them. Germline values: CDR1 SGHRS, CDR2 YFSETQ. The CDR3 has 14 residues. The CDR3 bases are TGCGCCAGCAGATGGGGCGGGGATCGCACTGAAGCTTTCTTT. It specifies CASRWGGDRTEAFF.

There are a few counts of this clone. The chain joins TRBV18 to TRBJ1-2, with TRBD1 matching over 8 bases. The CDR3 spans 19 residues. The V segment lost 6 bases and the J segment 4 bases; nucleotides outside the gene matches: 22. From germline, CDR1 is KGHSH and CDR2 LQKENI. The CDR3 loop is CASSPSPGGEIAYFYGYTF. CDR3 bases: TGTGCCAGCTCGCCGTCCCCAGGGGGCGAAATAGCGTACTTCTATGGCTACACCTTC.

This sequence joins TRBV5-4 and TRBJ1-1; no clear D gene. The germline V gene encodes CDR1 SGHNT and CDR2 YYREEE (reference sequence). V dropped 0 bases and J dropped 1 base, with 7 bases sitting between them. This CDR3 spans 14 amino acids. The CDR3 reads CASSLGQKNTEAFF. The DNA of the CDR3 is TGTGCCAGCAGCTTGGGGCAGAAGAACACTGAAGCTTTCTTT.

The rearrangement links TRBV4-3 to TRBJ1-3; tentatively, D is TRBD1 (5 bases). V lost 0 bases to trimming and J lost 7 bases, with 16 bases between them. The CDR3 totals 16 residues. Germline loops: CDR1 LGHNA, CDR2 YSLEER. This CDR3 is CASSQDLGGRVNTIYF. CDR3 nucleotides: TGCGCCAGCAGCCAAGATCTTGGGGGGAGAGTCAACACCATATATTTT.

This rearrangement joins TRBV5-6 to TRBJ2-1; the D gene is possibly TRBD2 (6 bases). With 0 bases removed from V and 12 bases from J, the gap between germline ends came to 13 bases. The CDR3 is 13 residues long. CDR1 and CDR2 (germline): SGHDT, YYEEEE. CDR3: CASSLATAGSQFF. Here the CDR3 DNA reads TGTGCCAGCAGCTTGGCCACAGCGGGCTCGCAGTTCTTC.

The CDR3 is CASSEAGFGTGTKKETQYF. CDR3 nucleotide sequence: TGTGCCAGCAGTGAAGCAGGTTTTGGGACAGGGACTAAAAAAGAGACCCAGTACTTC. V usage is TRBV6-1 and J usage is TRBJ2-5, with 9 bases identical to TRBD1. This CDR3 has 19 residues. Losses at the gene ends were 0 bases for V and 3 bases for J; bases not matched to a gene: 14. The germline V gene has CDR1 MNHNS and CDR2 SASEGT.

The chain links TRBV5-1 to TRBJ1-1; no definite D call. Trimming took off 4 bases at V and 1 base at J, with 11 bases between the two ends. Germline V gene lookup returns CDR1 SGHRS and CDR2 YFSETQ. The CDR3 length is 14 residues. As DNA, the CDR3 is TGCGCCAGCAGCCTTGGACTCCCGAACACTGAAGCTTTCTTT. Amino acid sequence: CASSLGLPNTEAFF.

In regard to this clone: The same CDR3 is also encoded by other DNA sequences in this sample. This sequence joins TRBV19 and TRBJ2-1; TRBD2 matches at 7 bases. J lost 4 bases, V lost 5 bases, and 5 bases had no gene match. The CDR3 totals 14 residues. Germline CDR1 reads LNHDA; CDR2 reads SQIVND (reference sequence). The CDR3 sequence is CASSPGLLYNEQFF. The CDR3 DNA is TGTGCCAGTAGTCCGGGACTACTATACAATGAGCAGTTCTTC.

This chain uses TRBV10-3 with TRBJ1-1, with D maybe TRBD1 (5 bases). Deletions cut 1 base from V and 5 bases from J, with 11 bases between. The CDR3 covers 14 residues. Germline values: CDR1 ENHRY, CDR2 SYGVKD. CDR3 DNA sequence: TGTGCCATCAGTGAGTTTAAGGAGGGGACTGAAGCTTTCTTT. Its protein product is CAISEFKEGTEAFF.

The rearrangement joins TRBV6-1 to TRBJ2-1; D may be TRBD2 (6 bases). V lost 0 bases, J lost 10 bases, and 10 bases lay in between. The germline V gene encodes CDR1 MNHNS and CDR2 SASEGT. The length of the CDR3 is 13 residues. The CDR3 nucleotides read TGTGCCAGCAGTGAAGCGAGGGGAGGCGAGCAGTTCTTC. Residues: CASSEARGGEQFF.

This clone was recorded only once. V and J are TRBV10-2 and TRBJ2-3; 11 bases map to TRBD2. Germline-derived CDR1 and CDR2 are WSHSY and SAAADI. The J segment lost 3 bases and the V segment lost 5 bases, leaving 1 base of the junction unmatched. CDR3 length: 14 amino acids. CDR3 in amino acids: CASSTSGSTDTQYF. CDR3 DNA: TGCGCCAGCAGTACTAGCGGGAGTACAGATACGCAGTATTTT.

The chain combines TRBV6-5 with TRBJ2-7; 7 bases map to TRBD1. Germline V gene data show CDR1 as MNHEY and CDR2 as SVGAGI. V trimming: 6 bases; J trimming: 7 bases; junction bases outside the gene matches: 12. The CDR3 extends over 14 amino acids. This chain's CDR3 is CASSRGQVYVEQYF. In DNA form, the CDR3 reads TGTGCCAGCAGCCGCGGACAGGTCTACGTGGAGCAGTACTTC.

V usage is TRBV19 and J usage is TRBJ1-5, with D possibly matching TRBD1 (6 bases). The CDR3 extends over 15 amino acids. The V and J ends lost 7 bases and 5 bases respectively, with 18 bases between them. The V gene's germline CDR1 is LNHDA and CDR2 SQIVND (reference sequence). CDR3 residues: CASTRRGAGDQPQHF. The CDR3 DNA sequence: TGTGCCAGTACCAGGCGGGGGGCAGGGGATCAGCCCCAGCATTTT.

The chain has TRBV5-1 and TRBJ2-5; TRBD2 matches at 7 bases. Losses at the gene ends were 5 bases for V and 3 bases for J; bases not matched to a gene: 10. The CDR3 is 15 amino acids. Per germline, CDR1 SGHRS and CDR2 YFSETQ. The CDR3 loop is CASRMGGRSEETQYF. The CDR3 nucleotides are TGCGCCAGCAGGATGGGAGGGAGGAGCGAAGAGACCCAGTACTTC. Combining the CDR3 with reference TRBV5-1 and TRBJ2-5 gives the whole variable domain KAGVTQTPRYLIKTRGQQVTLSCSPISGHRSVSWYQQTPGQGLQFLFEYFSETQRNKGNFPGRFSGRQFSNSRSEMNVSTLELGDSALYLCASRMGGRSEETQYFGPGTRLLVL.

The V and J genes are TRBV6-2 or TRBV6-3 and TRBJ2-7, with D possibly matching TRBD2 (6 bases). Germline V gene data show CDR1 as MNHEY and CDR2 as SVGEGT. Trimming took 3 bases from V and 5 from J, leaving 17 bases between them. There are 15 residues in the CDR3. DNA of the CDR3: TGTGCCAGCAGTTATGGGCTAGGGAGGTCGGACGAGCAGTACTTC. Its translation: CASSYGLGRSDEQYF.

The chain is built from TRBV6-6 and TRBJ1-5; D unclear. V was pared by 5 bases and J by 4 bases, with 18 bases between. CDR1 and CDR2 from the germline V gene are MNHNY and SVGAGI (reference sequence). The CDR3 covers 16 residues. CDR3 protein: CASSPPLRSGNQPQHF. The CDR3 DNA sequence: TGTGCCAGCAGTCCACCCCTCCGTTCGGGGAATCAGCCCCAGCATTTT.

This clone was seen only a few times. The chain recombines TRBV5-8 with TRBJ1-2; tentatively, D is TRBD1 (5 bases). The CDR3 spans 14 residues. V dropped 0 bases and J dropped 4 bases, with 10 bases sitting between them. The germline CDR1 and CDR2 sequences are SGHTS and YDEGEE. The CDR3 DNA reads as TGTGCCAGCAGCTTGGTAAGGGGCGGCTATGGCTACACCTTC. This sequence encodes CASSLVRGGYGYTF.

V usage is TRBV19 and J usage is TRBJ2-7; no definite D call. Germline lookup yields CDR1 LNHDA and CDR2 SQIVND (reference sequence). V lost 4 bases and J 2 bases, leaving 3 bases between the germline ends. The CDR3 is 11 amino acids. The CDR3 is CASSTTYEQYF. The CDR3 region has the DNA TGTGCCAGTAGTACAACCTACGAGCAGTACTTC. The whole variable domain, filled in from reference TRBV19 and TRBJ2-7, reads DGGITQSPKYLFRKEGQNVTLSCEQNLNHDAMYWYRQDPGQGLRLIYYSQIVNDFQKGDIAEGYSVSREKKESFPLTVTSAQKNPTAFYLCASSTTYEQYFGPGTRLTVT.

The CDR3: CASSQGQGRGTNEKLFF. The CDR3 DNA is TGCGCCAGCAGCCAGGGACAGGGGAGGGGAACTAATGAAAAACTGTTTTTT. V usage is TRBV4-3 and J usage is TRBJ1-4; 10 bases align to TRBD1. After removal of 3 bases from V and 1 base from J, the junction contained 5 bases not matched to a gene. The CDR3 runs to 17 residues. Germline CDR1 reads LGHNA; CDR2 reads YSLEER.

The CDR3 here is CSFRQGGTEAFF. As DNA, the CDR3 is TGCAGCTTTCGACAGGGGGGTACTGAAGCTTTCTTT. The chain is built from TRBV29-1 and TRBJ1-1, with 9 bases matching TRBD1. V dropped 8 bases and J dropped 5; count of bases not matched to a gene: 6. This CDR3 has 12 amino acids. CDR1 and CDR2 (germline): SQVTM, ANQGSEA.

V gene TRBV28 combines with J gene TRBJ1-2; the match to TRBD1 covers 9 bases. The CDR3 is 13 amino acids. The J segment lost 5 bases and the V segment lost 7 bases, leaving 5 bases of the junction unmatched. Germline V gene data show CDR1 as MDHEN and CDR2 as SYDVKM. In DNA, the CDR3 is TGTGCCAGCATCCACAGGGGGCGGTATGGCTACACCTTC. It yields the protein CASIHRGRYGYTF.

The rearrangement uses TRBV4-1 and TRBJ1-4, with a possible D match to TRBD1 (6 bases). This CDR3 has 15 residues. Per the germline V gene, CDR1 is MGHRA and CDR2 is YSYEKL. Trimming removed 3 bases at V and 11 bases at J, with 19 bases between. Here the CDR3 reads CASSQAGQPAGKLFF. CDR3 DNA: TGCGCCAGCAGCCAGGCAGGACAGCCCGCAGGGAAACTGTTTTTT.

This clone has a single count. The chain recombines TRBV7-2 with TRBJ2-3, with 9 nucleotides matching TRBD2. Germline loops: CDR1 SGHTA, CDR2 FQGNSA. V lost 1 base and J lost 2; bases outside the gene matches: 7. The CDR3 totals 17 residues. This CDR3 is CASSLEVAGAYTDTQYF. The CDR3 DNA follows: TGTGCCAGCAGCTTAGAGGTAGCGGGAGCCTACACAGATACGCAGTATTTT.